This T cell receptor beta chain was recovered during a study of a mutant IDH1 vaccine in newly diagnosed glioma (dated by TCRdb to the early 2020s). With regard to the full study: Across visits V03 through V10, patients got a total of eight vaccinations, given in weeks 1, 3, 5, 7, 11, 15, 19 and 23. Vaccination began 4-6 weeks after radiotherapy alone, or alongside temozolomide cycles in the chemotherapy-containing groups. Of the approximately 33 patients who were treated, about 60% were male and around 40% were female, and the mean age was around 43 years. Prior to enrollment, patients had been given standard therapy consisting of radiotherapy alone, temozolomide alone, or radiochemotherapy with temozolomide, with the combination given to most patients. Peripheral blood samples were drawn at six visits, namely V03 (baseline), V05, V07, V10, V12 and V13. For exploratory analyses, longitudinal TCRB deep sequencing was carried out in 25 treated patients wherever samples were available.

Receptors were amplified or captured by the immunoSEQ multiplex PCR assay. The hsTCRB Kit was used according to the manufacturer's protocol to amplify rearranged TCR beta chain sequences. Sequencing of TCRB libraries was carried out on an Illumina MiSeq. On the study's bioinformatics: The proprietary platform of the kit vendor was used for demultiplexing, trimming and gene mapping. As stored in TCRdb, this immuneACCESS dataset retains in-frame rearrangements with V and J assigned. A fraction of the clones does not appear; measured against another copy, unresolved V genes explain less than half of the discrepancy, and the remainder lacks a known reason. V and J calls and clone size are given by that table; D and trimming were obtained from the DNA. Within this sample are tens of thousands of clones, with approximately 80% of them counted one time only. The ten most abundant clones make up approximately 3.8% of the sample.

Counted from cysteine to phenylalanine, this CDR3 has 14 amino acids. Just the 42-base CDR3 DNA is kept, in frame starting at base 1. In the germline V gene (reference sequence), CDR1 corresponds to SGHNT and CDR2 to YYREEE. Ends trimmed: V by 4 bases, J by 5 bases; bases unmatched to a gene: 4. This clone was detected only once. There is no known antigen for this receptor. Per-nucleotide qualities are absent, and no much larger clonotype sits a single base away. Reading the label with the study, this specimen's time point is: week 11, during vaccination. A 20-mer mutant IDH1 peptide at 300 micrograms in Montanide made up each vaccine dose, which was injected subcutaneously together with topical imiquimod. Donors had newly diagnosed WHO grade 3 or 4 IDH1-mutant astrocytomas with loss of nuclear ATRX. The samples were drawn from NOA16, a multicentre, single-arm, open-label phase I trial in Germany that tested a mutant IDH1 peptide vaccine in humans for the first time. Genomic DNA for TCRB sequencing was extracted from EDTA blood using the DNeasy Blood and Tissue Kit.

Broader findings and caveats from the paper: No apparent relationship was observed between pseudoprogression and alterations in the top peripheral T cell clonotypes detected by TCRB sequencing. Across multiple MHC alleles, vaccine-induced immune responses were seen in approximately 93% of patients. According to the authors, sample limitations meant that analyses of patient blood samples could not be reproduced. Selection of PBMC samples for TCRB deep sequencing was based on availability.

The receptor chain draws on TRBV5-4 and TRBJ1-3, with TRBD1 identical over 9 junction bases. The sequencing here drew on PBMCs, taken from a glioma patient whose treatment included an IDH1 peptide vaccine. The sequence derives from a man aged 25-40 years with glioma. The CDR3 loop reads CASSVGQGRNTIYF. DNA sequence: TGTGCCAGCAGCGTCGGACAGGGGAGAAACACCATATATTTT.